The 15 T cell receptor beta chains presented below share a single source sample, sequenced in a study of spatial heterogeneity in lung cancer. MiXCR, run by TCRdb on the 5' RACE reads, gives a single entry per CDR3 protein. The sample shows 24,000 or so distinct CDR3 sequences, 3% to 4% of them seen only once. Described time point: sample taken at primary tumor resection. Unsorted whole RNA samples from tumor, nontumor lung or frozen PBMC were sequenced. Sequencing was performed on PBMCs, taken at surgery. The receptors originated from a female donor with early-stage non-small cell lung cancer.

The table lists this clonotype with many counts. The CDR3: CASKTTVGVGELFF. The CDR3 coding sequence is TGCGCCAGCAAAACTACCGTTGGGGTTGGGGAGCTGTTTTTT. The J gene is TRBJ2-2, the V gene TRBV5-1; no clear D gene. Trimming took 6 bases from V and 8 from J, leaving 17 bases between them. CDR3 length: 14 residues. From germline, CDR1 is SGHRS and CDR2 YFSETQ.

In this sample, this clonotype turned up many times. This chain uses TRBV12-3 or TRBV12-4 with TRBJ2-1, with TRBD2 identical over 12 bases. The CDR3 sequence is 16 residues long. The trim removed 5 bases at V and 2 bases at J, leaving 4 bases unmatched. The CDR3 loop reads CASSRGLAGTYNEQFF. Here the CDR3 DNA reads TGTGCCAGCAGTCGGGGACTAGCGGGTACCTACAATGAGCAGTTCTTC.

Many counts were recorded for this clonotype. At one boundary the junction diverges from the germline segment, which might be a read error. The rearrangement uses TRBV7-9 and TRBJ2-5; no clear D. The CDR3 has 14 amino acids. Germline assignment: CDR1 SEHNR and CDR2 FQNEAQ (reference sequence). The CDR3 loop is CASSPGPLQATQYF. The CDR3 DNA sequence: TGTGCCAGCAGCCCGGGCCCCCTCCAAGCGACCCAGTACTTC.

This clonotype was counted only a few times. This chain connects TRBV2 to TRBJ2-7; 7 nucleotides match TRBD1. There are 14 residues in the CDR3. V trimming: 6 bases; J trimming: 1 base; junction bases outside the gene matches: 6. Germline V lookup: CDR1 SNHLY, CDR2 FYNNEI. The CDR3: CASRAQGLSYEQYF. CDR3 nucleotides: TGTGCCAGCAGGGCACAGGGGTTGTCCTACGAGCAGTACTTC.

The CDR3 nucleotides read TGTGCCAGAAGCTTGGCCGGGAGGAGATCTCAGGGAGCTGAAGCTTTCTTT. It codes for CARSLAGRRSQGAEAFF. This chain connects TRBV5-3 to TRBJ1-1; D may be TRBD1 (5 bases). TRBV5-3 is an ORF, and what it does is uncertain. V was trimmed by 0 bases and J by 6 bases, leaving 21 bases between them. This CDR3 region has 17 residues.

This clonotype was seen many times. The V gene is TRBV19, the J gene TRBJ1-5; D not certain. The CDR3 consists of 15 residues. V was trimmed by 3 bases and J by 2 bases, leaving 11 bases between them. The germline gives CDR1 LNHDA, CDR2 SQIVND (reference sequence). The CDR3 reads CASSIGTVGNQPQHF. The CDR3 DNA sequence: TGTGCCAGTAGTATTGGCACGGTGGGCAATCAGCCCCAGCATTTT.

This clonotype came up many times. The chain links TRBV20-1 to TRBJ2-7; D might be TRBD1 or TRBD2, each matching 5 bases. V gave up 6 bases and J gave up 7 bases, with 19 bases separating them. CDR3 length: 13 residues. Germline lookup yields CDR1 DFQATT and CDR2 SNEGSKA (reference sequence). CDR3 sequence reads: CSATAGTPREQYF. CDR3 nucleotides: TGCAGTGCGACCGCCGGGACCCCCAGGGAGCAGTACTTC.

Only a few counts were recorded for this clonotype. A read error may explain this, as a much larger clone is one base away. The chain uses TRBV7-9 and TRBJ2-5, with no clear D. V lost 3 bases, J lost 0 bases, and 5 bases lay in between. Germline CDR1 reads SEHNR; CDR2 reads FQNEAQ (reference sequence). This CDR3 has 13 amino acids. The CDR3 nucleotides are TGTGCCAGCAGCTTCAGCTACCAAGAGACCCAGTACTTC. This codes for CASSFSYQETQYF.

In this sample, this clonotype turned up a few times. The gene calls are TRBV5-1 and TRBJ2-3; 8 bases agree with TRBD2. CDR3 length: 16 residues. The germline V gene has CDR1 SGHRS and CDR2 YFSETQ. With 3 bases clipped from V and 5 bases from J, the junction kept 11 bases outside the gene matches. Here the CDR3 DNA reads TGCGCCAGCAGCTCCGTTGCGGGGGGCTTGGGAGATACGCAGTATTTT. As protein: CASSSVAGGLGDTQYF.

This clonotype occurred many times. CDR3 sequence (DNA): TGCAGCGTTGAAGATCGAAGGAGCAGGGATGTCCAGTACTTC. This encodes CSVEDRRSRDVQYF. The V and J genes are TRBV29-1 and TRBJ2-5, with D possibly being TRBD1 (5 bases). Trimming stripped 0 bases from V and 10 bases from J, with 18 bases between. The V gene's germline CDR1 is SQVTM and CDR2 ANQGSEA. The CDR3 has 14 amino acids.

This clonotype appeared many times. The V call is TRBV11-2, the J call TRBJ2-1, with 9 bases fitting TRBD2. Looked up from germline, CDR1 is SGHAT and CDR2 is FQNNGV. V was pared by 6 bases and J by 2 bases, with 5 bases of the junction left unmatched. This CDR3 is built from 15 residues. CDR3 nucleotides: TGTGCCAGCAGGGTAGCGGGAGACCCCTACAATGAGCAGTTCTTC. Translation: CASRVAGDPYNEQFF.

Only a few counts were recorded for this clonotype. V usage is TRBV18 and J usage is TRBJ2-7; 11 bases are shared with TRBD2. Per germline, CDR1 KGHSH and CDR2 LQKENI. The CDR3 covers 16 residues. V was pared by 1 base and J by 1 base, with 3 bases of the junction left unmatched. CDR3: CASSPQGLAESYEQYF. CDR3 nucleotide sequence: TGTGCCAGCTCACCACAGGGACTAGCGGAGTCCTACGAGCAGTACTTC.

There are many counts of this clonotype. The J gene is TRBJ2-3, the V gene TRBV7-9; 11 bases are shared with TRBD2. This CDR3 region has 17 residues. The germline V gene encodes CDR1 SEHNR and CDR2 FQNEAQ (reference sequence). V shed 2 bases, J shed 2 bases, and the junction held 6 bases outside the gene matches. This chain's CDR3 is CASSLSLAGGLTDTQYF. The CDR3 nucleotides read TGTGCCAGCAGCTTATCCTTAGCGGGAGGGCTCACAGATACGCAGTATTTT.

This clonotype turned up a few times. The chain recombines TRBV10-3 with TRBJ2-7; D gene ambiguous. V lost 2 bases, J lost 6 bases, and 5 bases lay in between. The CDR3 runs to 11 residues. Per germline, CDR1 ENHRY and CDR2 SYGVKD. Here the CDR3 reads CAISEGGEQYF. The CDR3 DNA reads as TGTGCCATCAGTGAGGGCGGCGAGCAGTACTTC.

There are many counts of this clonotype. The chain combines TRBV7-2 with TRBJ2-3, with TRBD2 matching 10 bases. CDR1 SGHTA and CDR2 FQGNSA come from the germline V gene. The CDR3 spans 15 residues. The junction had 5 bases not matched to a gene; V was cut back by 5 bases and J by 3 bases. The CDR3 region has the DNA TGTGCCAGCAGCCACCTAGCGGGAGTAACAGATACGCAGTATTTT. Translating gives CASSHLAGVTDTQYF.